This T cell receptor beta chain originates from a study of cytomegalovirus exposure and HLA in healthy donors. Study-wide points: V- and J-gene trimming of TCR beta was linked (in a later analysis) to a missense DCLRE1C variant. An analysis was carried out later, and it reportedly showed fewer N-insertions in an Asian-associated ancestry cluster than the roughly 700-donor mean.

About this clone: The antigen remains unidentified.

The PCR was carried out with 60 Vbeta primers and 13 Jbeta primers. Profiling relied on immunoSEQ multiplex PCR, and the TCRdb table lists in-frame clones only, not all of them. The data contain around 250,000 clones, around 81% of them singletons. This CDR3 is 17 amino acids long. The receptor's source is a woman aged 55-69 years in good health and CMV-seropositive. The sequenced material came from PBMCs. The chain uses TRBV21-1 and TRBJ2-7; TRBD2 is the table's D call and was not checked against the DNA. TRBV21-1 is designated a pseudogene. The CDR3 reads CASSRGTSGNESYEQYF. The CDR3 DNA reads as TGTGCCAGCAGCAGAGGGACTAGCGGAAACGAATCCTACGAGCAGTACTTC.